This T cell receptor beta chain was identified in a study of T cells in localized non-small cell lung cancer. Study-level results: Prolonged overall survival went with higher T cell density in the blood. Adjacent uninvolved lung tissue had the highest T cell clonality, exceeding tumor.

The table came from immunoSEQ multiplex PCR; TCRdb's copy has only in-frame clones and leaves some out. The repertoire holds around 33,000 clones, with about four fifths as singletons. The length of the CDR3 is 15 residues. Germline V gives CDR1 SGHTA, CDR2 FQGNSA. Trimming left V 7 bases short and J 0 bases short, with 12 bases between. Note on this clone: Its antigen is unknown.

The sequence was obtained from a male donor at least 60 years old with stage III squamous cell lung carcinoma. The gene calls are TRBV7-2 and TRBJ2-2; the D gene is possibly TRBD1 (6 bases). The specimen comprised peripheral blood, sampled before any cancer treatment. The CDR3 nucleotides are TGTGCCAGCACCAGGGGTTTTGCGAACACCGGGGAGCTGTTTTTT. It is translated as CASTRGFANTGELFF.